The table lists the clone carrying this TCR beta chain with a few counts. What it binds is not known. This record comes from a study of identifying expanded T cells in peripheral blood. Study conclusions and caveats: Approximately 1.1 clones differed between technical replicates, versus roughly 17 and 20 over time. Variance in clone template counts between approximately two-week samples significantly increased with total template count across all healthy donors.

The protocol was immunoSEQ multiplex PCR, while the TCRdb copy is restricted to in-frame clones and leaves out a portion. The data hold about 94,000 clones, with 88% observed a single time. The receptor was isolated from a person aged 18 to 75 in good health. Sequencing used blood.

CDR3 residues: CASSLTHGANVLTF. CDR3 bases: TGTGCCAGCAGCTTAACACATGGGGCCAACGTCCTGACTTTC. The chain has TRBV11-2 and TRBJ2-6; D unresolved. In germline, CDR1 is SGHAT, CDR2 FQNNGV. Trimming stripped 2 bases from V and 3 bases from J, with 5 bases between. The CDR3 loop spans 14 amino acids.